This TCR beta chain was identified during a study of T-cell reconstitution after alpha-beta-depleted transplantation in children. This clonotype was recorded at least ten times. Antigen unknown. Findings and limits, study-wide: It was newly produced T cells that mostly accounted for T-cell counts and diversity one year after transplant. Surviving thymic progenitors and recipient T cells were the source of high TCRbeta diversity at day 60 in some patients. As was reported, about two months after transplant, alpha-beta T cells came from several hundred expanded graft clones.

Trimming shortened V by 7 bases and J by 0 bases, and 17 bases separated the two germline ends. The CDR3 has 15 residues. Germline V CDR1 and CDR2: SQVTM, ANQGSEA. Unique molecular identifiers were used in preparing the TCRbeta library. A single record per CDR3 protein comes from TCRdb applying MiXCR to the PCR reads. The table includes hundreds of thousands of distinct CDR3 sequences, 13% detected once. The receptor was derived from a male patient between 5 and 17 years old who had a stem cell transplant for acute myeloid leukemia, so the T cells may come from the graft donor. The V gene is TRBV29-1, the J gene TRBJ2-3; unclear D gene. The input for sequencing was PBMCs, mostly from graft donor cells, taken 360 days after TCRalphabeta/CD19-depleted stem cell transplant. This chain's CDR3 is CSAQRASISTDTQYF. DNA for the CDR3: TGCAGCGCCCAAAGGGCCAGTATTAGCACAGATACGCAGTATTTT.